This entry lists 2 T cell receptor beta chains sequenced from one sample in a study of OX40 agonist ivuxolimab in advanced cancers. TCRdb's copy holds only in-frame clones and misses some; the assay was immunoSEQ multiplex PCR. The repertoire holds approximately 70,000 clones, with roughly 81% as singletons. The starting material was CD4+ or CD8+ T cells sorted from blood, obtained in a trial of the OX40 agonist ivuxolimab. These receptor sequences come from an adult with an advanced solid tumor such as melanoma, head and neck, liver or kidney cancer.

The V call is TRBV7-9, the J call TRBJ2-2; D unclear. The V gene lost 3 bases and the J gene lost 1 base, with 6 bases spanning the gap. The CDR3 totals 14 residues. CDR1 is SEHNR and CDR2 is FQNEAQ in the germline V gene (reference sequence). The CDR3 loop is CASSFNRNTGELFF. The CDR3 DNA follows: TGTGCCAGCAGCTTTAACAGGAACACCGGGGAGCTGTTTTTT.

The V call is TRBV18, the J call TRBJ2-7, with TRBD1 matching over 8 bases. CDR3 length equals 16 residues. Unmatched junction bases numbered 8, after V lost 2 bases and J lost 2 bases. The V gene's germline CDR1 is KGHSH and CDR2 LQKENI. The CDR3 protein is CASSPNGQGAAYEQYF. The CDR3 bases are TGTGCCAGCTCACCAAACGGACAGGGCGCAGCCTACGAGCAGTACTTC.